This TCR beta chain derives from a study of blood T cell repertoires in COVID-19. Study at large: Material from acute and convalescent COVID-19 was sourced from the United States, Italy and Spain. PBMCs, B-cell-depleted T cells, or T cells were the source of the cDNA or gDNA that made up the material.

The CDR3 runs to 15 residues. The ends were cut back, 11 bases at V and 5 bases at J, with 23 bases in the middle. Germline CDR1 is MNHEY and CDR2 is SVGAGI. The data were produced by immunoSEQ multiplex PCR, yet TCRdb's version contains in-frame clones alone and is incomplete. The sample gives about 310,000 clones, more than 75% of which show up once; around 8% is in the top ten. The V call is TRBV6-5, the J call TRBJ2-3; perhaps TRBD2 as D (5 bases). The sequencing sample was made of peripheral blood. This receptor was identified in a woman between 50 and 59 years old who had recovered from COVID-19. CDR3 bases: TGTGCCGCAAACCGGGATCCCACTGCGGAAGATACGCAGTATTTT. Translated: CAANRDPTAEDTQYF.